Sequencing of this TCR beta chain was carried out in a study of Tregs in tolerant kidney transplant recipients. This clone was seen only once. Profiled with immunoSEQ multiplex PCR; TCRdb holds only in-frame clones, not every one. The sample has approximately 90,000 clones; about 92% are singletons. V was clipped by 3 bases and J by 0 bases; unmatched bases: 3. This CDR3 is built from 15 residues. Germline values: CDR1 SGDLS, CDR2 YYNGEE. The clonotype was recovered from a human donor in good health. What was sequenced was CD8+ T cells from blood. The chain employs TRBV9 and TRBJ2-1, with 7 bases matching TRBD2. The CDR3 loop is CASSAGGSSYNEQFF. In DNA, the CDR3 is TGTGCCAGCAGCGCGGGCGGGAGCTCCTACAATGAGCAGTTCTTC.